Each of the 21 T cell receptor beta chains below was sequenced from the same sample in a study of PD-1 blockade in classical Hodgkin lymphoma. Using immunoSEQ multiplex PCR, the repertoire was profiled, and TCRdb retains in-frame clones only, with some absent. Of 30,000 or so clones in the sample, around 90% were seen once. In every patient, relapse followed autologous stem cell transplantation, while exposure to brentuximab vedotin differed. Magnetic negative selection was used to purify CD4+ T cells from thawed PBMCs. The source material was CD4+ T cells from blood, sampled at baseline. The receptors were gathered from a human donor with classical Hodgkin lymphoma.

Only a few counts were recorded for this clone. This rearrangement joins TRBV29-1 to TRBJ1-1, with D unresolved. The germline V and J ends were trimmed by 2 bases and 0 bases, with 7 bases remaining between them. Looked up from germline, CDR1 is SQVTM and CDR2 is ANQGSEA. This CDR3 spans 13 amino acids. CDR3 region: CSVELGMNTEAFF. The CDR3 DNA reads as TGCAGCGTTGAACTAGGAATGAACACTGAAGCTTTCTTT.

The chain recombines TRBV29-1 with TRBJ2-7; a possible D gene is TRBD1 (6 bases). Germline assignment: CDR1 SQVTM and CDR2 ANQGSEA. V was shortened by 4 bases and J by 6 bases, with 13 bases between the two germline ends. This CDR3 is built from 12 residues. The CDR3: CSVGDMGGEQYF. CDR3 DNA sequence: TGCAGCGTTGGGGACATGGGCGGCGAGCAGTACTTC.

The rearrangement uses TRBV5-1 and TRBJ2-5; no firm D call. Germline V lookup: CDR1 SGHRS, CDR2 YFSETQ. V lost 4 bases, J lost 5 bases, and 12 bases lay in between. This CDR3 has 13 amino acids. CDR3 region: CASSPRAVETQYF. The CDR3 coding sequence is TGCGCCAGCAGCCCCCGGGCGGTGGAGACCCAGTACTTC.

This clone is a singleton in its sample. The gene calls are TRBV5-8 and TRBJ1-1; no reliable D call. CDR1 SGHTS and CDR2 YDEGEE come from the germline V gene. Trimming removed 4 bases from V and 2 bases from J, with 15 bases in between. The CDR3 extends over 15 amino acids. This CDR3 is CASSPSIWVNTEAFF. CDR3 sequence (DNA): TGTGCCAGCAGCCCAAGTATTTGGGTTAACACTGAAGCTTTCTTT.

This clone was observed a single time. This chain joins TRBV18 and TRBJ1-5, with unresolved D. Germline V gives CDR1 KGHSH, CDR2 LQKENI. The CDR3 loop spans 16 amino acids. V was cut by 1 base and J by 0 bases, with 10 bases left in between. In DNA form, the CDR3 reads TGTGCCAGCTCACCACGTGCCGGAGTTAGCAATCAGCCCCAGCATTTT. The encoded protein is CASSPRAGVSNQPQHF. Based on the CDR3 plus reference TRBV18 and TRBJ1-5, the full variable domain is NAGVMQNPRHLVRRRGQEARLRCSPMKGHSHVYWYRQLPEEGLKFMVYLQKENIIDESGMPKERFSAEFPKEGPSILRIQQVVRGDSAAYFCASSPRAGVSNQPQHFGDGTRLSIL.

This clone was observed once. The gene calls are TRBV2 and TRBJ2-7; D might be TRBD1 or TRBD2, each matching 5 bases. The CDR3 runs to 14 residues. The V gene lost 6 bases and the J gene lost 7 bases, with 19 bases spanning the gap. Germline V gene lookup returns CDR1 SNHLY and CDR2 FYNNEI. The CDR3 DNA reads TGTGCCAGCAGATGGGACGTAGGGGTCGGGGAGCAGTACTTC. Encoded protein: CASRWDVGVGEQYF.

This clone was seen once. The chain joins TRBV2 to TRBJ2-1, with 8 bases matching TRBD2. V lost 6 bases and J lost 3; bases outside the gene matches: 4. The CDR3 is 14 residues long. Germline V gene data show CDR1 as SNHLY and CDR2 as FYNNEI. CDR3: CASSLAGSYNEQFF. In nucleotides, the CDR3 is TGTGCCAGCAGCTTAGCGGGGAGCTACAATGAGCAGTTCTTC. The complete variable domain, with remaining parts taken from reference TRBV2 and TRBJ2-1, reads EPEVTQTPSHQVTQMGQEVILRCVPISNHLYFYWYRQILGQKVEFLVSFYNNEISEKSEIFDDQFSVERPDGSNFTLKIRSTKLEDSAMYFCASSLAGSYNEQFFGPGTRLTVL.

This chain joins TRBV2 and TRBJ2-1, with TRBD2 identical over 13 bases. CDR3 length: 13 amino acids. Trimming cost V 4 bases and J 10 bases; bases outside gene matches: 1. Germline V gene sequence: CDR1 SNHLY, CDR2 FYNNEI. CDR3 in DNA: TGTGCCAGCAGTGGACTAGCGGGGGGCGAGCAGTTCTTC. It translates to CASSGLAGGEQFF.

This rearrangement joins TRBV30 to TRBJ1-2, with unresolved D. The V gene's germline CDR1 is GTSNPN and CDR2 SVGIG (reference sequence). The CDR3 sequence is 13 residues long. The germline V and J ends were trimmed by 4 bases and 4 bases, with 13 bases remaining between them. The CDR3 region has the DNA TGTGCCTGGAACGCTCCCCCGGCCTATGGCTACACCTTC. Residues: CAWNAPPAYGYTF.

This rearrangement joins TRBV6-1 to TRBJ2-5; tentatively, D is TRBD1 (6 bases). The CDR3 length is 17 residues. The germline gives CDR1 MNHNS, CDR2 SASEGT. The V end was cut by 2 bases, the J end by 4 bases, with 20 bases between. The CDR3 nucleotides read TGTGCCAGCAGTGAAACGAGGACAGCAGGGGCCGGAGAGACCCAGTACTTC. Protein: CASSETRTAGAGETQYF.

The chain recombines TRBV7-9 with TRBJ1-5, with unresolved D. Germline V CDR1 and CDR2: SEHNR, FQNEAQ (reference sequence). The CDR3 is 12 residues long. The V end was cut by 1 base, the J end by 6 bases, with 4 bases between. In DNA form, the CDR3 reads TGTGCCAGCAGCTTAGATTCTCAGCCCCAGCATTTT. Translated: CASSLDSQPQHF.

CDR3 coding DNA: TGCAGCGGTGCGTTTGATACGCAGTATTTT. Residues: CSGAFDTQYF. V is TRBV29-1 and J is TRBJ2-3; no reliable D call. CDR3 size: 10 residues. Trimming left V 7 bases short and J 6 bases short, with 8 bases between. The germline V gene has CDR1 SQVTM and CDR2 ANQGSEA.

This chain connects TRBV4-1 to TRBJ2-3, with D possibly TRBD2 on 5 matching bases. The CDR3 extends over 15 amino acids. CDR1 and CDR2 from the germline V gene are MGHRA and YSYEKL. V lost 2 bases to trimming and J lost 0 bases, with 9 bases between them. CDR3 sequence: CASSQKTTSTDTQYF. The DNA for the CDR3 is TGCGCCAGCAGCCAAAAGACTACTAGCACAGATACGCAGTATTTT.

The chain combines TRBV5-1 with TRBJ2-1; 10 bases are shared with TRBD1. The junction had 14 bases not matched to a gene; V was cut back by 4 bases and J by 7 bases. This CDR3 region has 17 residues. Germline V gene lookup returns CDR1 SGHRS and CDR2 YFSETQ. The CDR3 DNA sequence: TGCGCCAGCAGCCCCAGTGCGGACAGGGGGATTTGGAATGAGCAGTTCTTC. This sequence encodes CASSPSADRGIWNEQFF.

As concerns this clone: The junction departs from the called germline gene at one end, perhaps through a read error. The CDR3 bases are TGTGCCAGCAGCTTAGAGCCGGCCTCCTACAGTGAGCAGTTCTTC. Translation gives CASSLEPASYSEQFF. The chain couples TRBV11-2 to TRBJ2-1; the D is unclear. The CDR3 length is 15 residues. Germline V gene lookup returns CDR1 SGHAT and CDR2 FQNNGV.

This clone was observed once. The V gene is TRBV4-1, the J gene TRBJ2-2; a weak D match, TRBD2 (7 bases). Trimming stripped 0 bases from V and 2 bases from J, with 16 bases between. CDR3 length equals 18 residues. Germline CDR1 reads MGHRA; CDR2 reads YSYEKL. CDR3 amino acids: CASSQEPGGAGNTGELFF. In DNA form, the CDR3 reads TGCGCCAGCAGCCAAGAGCCGGGGGGCGCGGGAAACACCGGGGAGCTGTTTTTT.

The J gene is TRBJ2-3, the V gene TRBV11-2; D is unclear. The V and J ends lost 1 base and 4 bases respectively, with 9 bases between them. The germline CDR1 and CDR2 sequences are SGHAT and FQNNGV. The CDR3 is 14 amino acids. CDR3 loop: CASSLVQGPDTQYF. The CDR3 DNA reads TGTGCCAGCAGCTTAGTCCAAGGGCCAGATACGCAGTATTTT. Using reference TRBV11-2 and TRBJ2-3 for the parts outside the CDR3, the full variable domain is EAGVAQSPRYKIIEKRQSVAFWCNPISGHATLYWYQQILGQGPKLLIQFQNNGVVDDSQLPKDRFSAERLKGVDSTLKIQPAKLEDSAVYLCASSLVQGPDTQYFGPGTRLTVL.

The chain couples TRBV28 to TRBJ1-1; D call uncertain. With 7 bases removed from V and 3 bases from J, the gap between germline ends came to 6 bases. The CDR3 extends over 11 amino acids. Germline V gives CDR1 MDHEN, CDR2 SYDVKM. CDR3 residues: CASTRDTEAFF. The CDR3 DNA reads as TGTGCCAGCACGCGGGACACTGAAGCTTTCTTT. Full variable domain (rest looked up from reference TRBV28 and TRBJ1-1): DVKVTQSSRYLVKRTGEKVFLECVQDMDHENMFWYRQDPGLGLRLIYFSYDVKMKEKGDIPEGYSVSREKKERFSLILESASTNQTSMYLCASTRDTEAFFGQGTRLTVV.

J is TRBJ2-2 and V is TRBV6-5; D is uncertain. This CDR3 has 13 residues. The V gene's germline CDR1 is MNHEY and CDR2 SVGAGI. V gave up 2 bases and J gave up 5 bases, with 6 bases separating them. The CDR3 here is CASSYPLTGELFF. In DNA form, the CDR3 reads TGTGCCAGCAGTTACCCGTTGACCGGGGAGCTGTTTTTT.

This clone has a single count. The rearrangement uses TRBV28 and TRBJ2-7; 8 nucleotides agree with TRBD1. CDR3 size: 15 residues. Trimming took 4 bases from V and 4 from J; bases not matched to a gene: 9. Germline V gene data show CDR1 as MDHEN and CDR2 as SYDVKM. The CDR3 DNA sequence: TGTGCCAGCAGTTCACCCAGGGGGCTCGGGTACGAGCAGTACTTC. Its protein is CASSSPRGLGYEQYF.

The chain recombines TRBV29-1 with TRBJ2-5; D possibly corresponds to TRBD2 (7 bases). CDR3 size: 14 residues. The V end lost 3 bases, the J end lost 6 bases, and 17 bases lay between the germline ends. Germline loops: CDR1 SQVTM, CDR2 ANQGSEA. The CDR3 protein is CSVEGGRVEKTQYF. The DNA for the CDR3 is TGCAGCGTTGAGGGGGGGCGAGTTGAAAAGACCCAGTACTTC.